Listed here are 20 T cell receptor beta chains from one sample, sequenced in a study of T cells after yellow fever vaccination. TCRdb re-analysed the 5' RACE reads in MiXCR, keeping a single row per CDR3 protein. The sample has a few hundred thousand distinct CDR3 sequences, around 4.9% seen once. The source was CD4+ T cells sorted from PBMCs, collected on the day of the yellow fever booster vaccination. The receptor source for this set is a man between 18 and 29 years old who received the YFV17D yellow fever vaccine.

The chain is built from TRBV4-3 and TRBJ1-2; TRBD1 matches at 10 bases. Per germline, CDR1 LGHNA and CDR2 YSLEER. This CDR3 spans 14 amino acids. V gave up 2 bases and J gave up 6 bases; unmatched junction bases: 3. The CDR3 reads CASSQTGTGDGYTF. CDR3 nucleotides: TGCGCCAGCAGCCAAACCGGGACAGGGGATGGCTACACCTTC.

The V gene is TRBV6-5, the J gene TRBJ2-1, with D uncertain. CDR1 is MNHEY, CDR2 SVGAGI, per germline. The CDR3 has 14 amino acids. The V and J ends lost 5 bases and 5 bases respectively, with 13 bases between them. CDR3 sequence: CASSAQLAHNEQFF. The CDR3 DNA sequence: TGTGCCAGCAGTGCTCAATTGGCCCACAATGAGCAGTTCTTC.

This chain's CDR3 is CASSSPTRDGNTEAFF. The CDR3 coding sequence is TGTGCCAGCAGTTCGCCAACCCGGGACGGGAACACTGAAGCTTTCTTT. The V gene is TRBV12-3 or TRBV12-4, the J gene TRBJ1-1, with D possibly being TRBD1 (5 bases). V dropped 4 bases and J dropped 1 base, with 16 bases sitting between them. The CDR3 has 16 amino acids.

The V call is TRBV9, the J call TRBJ2-3; TRBD1 matches at 8 bases. The CDR3 covers 15 residues. Looked up from germline, CDR1 is SGDLS and CDR2 is YYNGEE. J lost 2 bases, V lost 3 bases, and 5 bases had no gene match. The DNA for the CDR3 is TGTGCCAGCAGCGAGACAGGGGTCCACACAGATACGCAGTATTTT. It translates to CASSETGVHTDTQYF.

This clonotype has a handful of counts. The chain joins TRBV4-3 to TRBJ1-1; D might be TRBD1 (6 bases). Trimming shortened V by 4 bases and J by 0 bases, and 12 bases separated the two germline ends. Germline CDR1 reads LGHNA; CDR2 reads YSLEER. The CDR3 covers 15 residues. The CDR3 sequence is CASSPGRGMNTEAFF. The CDR3 region has the DNA TGCGCCAGCAGCCCGGGCAGGGGCATGAACACTGAAGCTTTCTTT.

The chain recombines TRBV7-3 with TRBJ2-3; 8 positions agree with TRBD2. The CDR3 length is 14 residues. CDR1 and CDR2 from the germline V gene are SGHTA and FQGTGA. Trimming at V came to 7 bases and at J to 4 bases, leaving 7 bases not matched to a gene. CDR3 in DNA: TGTGCCAGCAAAATCGGGGGGGCGGCAGATACGCAGTATTTT. It is translated as CASKIGGAADTQYF. Full variable domain (missing parts from reference TRBV7-3 and TRBJ2-3): GAGVSQTPSNKVTEKGKYVELRCDPISGHTALYWYRQSLGQGPEFLIYFQGTGAADDSGLPNDRFFAVRPEGSVSTLKIQRTERGDSAVYLCASKIGGAADTQYFGPGTRLTVL.

This clonotype was recorded many times. J is TRBJ2-2 and V is TRBV5-4; D call uncertain. Germline V CDR1 and CDR2: SGHNT, YYREEE (reference sequence). Trimming pared 4 bases from V and 5 bases from J, leaving 9 bases between. The CDR3 consists of 13 residues. CDR3 region: CASSLERTGELFF. CDR3 nucleotides: TGTGCCAGCAGCCTAGAAAGGACCGGGGAGCTGTTTTTT.

This clonotype turned up a few times. The chain carries TRBV7-2 and TRBJ2-4; D gene unclear. The CDR3 covers 15 residues. Trimming left V 3 bases short and J 1 base short, with 10 bases between. The germline CDR1 and CDR2 sequences are SGHTA and FQGNSA. CDR3 protein: CASSFEVTAKNIQYF. The CDR3 coding sequence is TGTGCCAGCAGCTTCGAAGTGACTGCCAAAAACATTCAGTACTTC. Complete variable domain (other parts from reference TRBV7-2 and TRBJ2-4): GAGVSQSPSNKVTEKGKDVELRCDPISGHTALYWYRQSLGQGLEFLIYFQGNSAPDKSGLPSDRFSAERTGGSVSTLTIQRTQQEDSAVYLCASSFEVTAKNIQYFGAGTRLSVL.

The table lists this clonotype with a few counts. One end of the junction varies from germline; a read error may be responsible. V is TRBV6-4 and J is TRBJ2-3; TRBD2 aligns across 9 bases. The germline V gene encodes CDR1 MRHNA and CDR2 SNTAGT. The CDR3 runs to 14 residues. In nucleotides, the CDR3 is TGTGCCAGCAGATCAGGGACTAGCAAAGATACGCAGTATTTT. It codes for CASRSGTSKDTQYF.

V is TRBV7-2 and J is TRBJ2-1; a weak D match, TRBD1 (5 bases). Trimming removed 4 bases from V and 8 bases from J, with 12 bases in between. The CDR3 has 13 residues. Germline CDR1 reads SGHTA; CDR2 reads FQGNSA. The CDR3 region is CASSSQPGYEQFF. CDR3 DNA: TGTGCCAGCAGCTCCCAGCCAGGGTATGAGCAGTTCTTC.

This clonotype was seen repeatedly, ten times or more. The CDR3 nucleotides are TGTGCCAGCAGTTTGACAGAGCGCTACGAGCAGTACTTC. Translated, it gives CASSLTERYEQYF. V and J are TRBV28 and TRBJ2-7; a weak D match, TRBD1 (5 bases). Trimming took 3 bases from V and 3 from J, leaving 9 bases between them. The CDR3 contains 13 residues. Germline lookup yields CDR1 MDHEN and CDR2 SYDVKM.

This clonotype has more than one count but fewer than ten. This sequence joins TRBV6-5 and TRBJ1-5; D unclear. This CDR3 spans 13 amino acids. Trimming took off 2 bases at V and 5 bases at J, with 7 bases between the two ends. Germline CDR1 MNHEY, CDR2 SVGAGI. CDR3 sequence: CASSYDGHQPQHF. CDR3 bases: TGTGCCAGCAGTTACGATGGGCATCAGCCCCAGCATTTT.

This chain joins TRBV6-5 and TRBJ1-3; D is unclear. Germline V gene sequence: CDR1 MNHEY, CDR2 SVGAGI. The germline V and J ends were trimmed by 8 bases and 0 bases, with 5 bases remaining between them. CDR3 length: 12 residues. The CDR3 sequence: CASWNSGNTIYF. Here the CDR3 DNA reads TGTGCCAGCTGGAACTCTGGAAACACCATATATTTT.

This clonotype was seen more than once but under ten times. The chain couples TRBV20-1 to TRBJ1-2; no firm D call. The CDR3 has 12 amino acids. Germline CDR1 DFQATT, CDR2 SNEGSKA (reference sequence). V was shortened by 6 bases and J by 8 bases, with 16 bases between the two germline ends. CDR3 sequence: CSAYDPSKGYTF. Here the CDR3 DNA reads TGCAGTGCCTATGACCCTTCGAAAGGCTACACCTTC.

The rearrangement joins TRBV28 to TRBJ1-4; TRBD1 aligns across 7 bases. The germline V gene has CDR1 MDHEN and CDR2 SYDVKM. The CDR3 runs to 17 residues. The V and J ends lost 6 bases and 5 bases, in that order; junction bases with no gene match: 15. In nucleotides, the CDR3 is TGTGCCAGCAGCTCCGGGACAGAACTCCCACGAAATGAAAAACTGTTTTTT. Amino acid sequence: CASSSGTELPRNEKLFF.

This chain joins TRBV6-5 and TRBJ2-1, with D unresolved. Trimming left V 6 bases short and J 0 bases short, with 9 bases between. Germline-derived CDR1 and CDR2 are MNHEY and SVGAGI. CDR3 length: 14 amino acids. The CDR3 reads CASSRLTSYNEQFF. Here the CDR3 DNA reads TGTGCCAGCAGCCGACTGACCTCCTACAATGAGCAGTTCTTC.

There are many counts of this clonotype. The chain links TRBV5-1 to TRBJ2-1, with 9 nucleotides matching TRBD1. Trimming removed 1 base from V and 7 bases from J; junction bases left unmatched: 18. Germline V lookup: CDR1 SGHRS, CDR2 YFSETQ. The CDR3 is made up of 19 amino acids. In nucleotides, the CDR3 is TGCGCCAGCAGCTTGCCGGAAGAACCGGGACAGGGTTTAGAGAATGAGCAGTTCTTC. Its translation is CASSLPEEPGQGLENEQFF.

This clonotype was picked up a small number of times. The chain employs TRBV12-3 or TRBV12-4 and TRBJ1-1; 8 nucleotides align to TRBD1. The CDR3 extends over 13 amino acids. Trimming removed 5 bases from V and 3 bases from J; junction bases left unmatched: 2. The CDR3 DNA reads TGTGCCAGCAGTGTACAGGGGGACACTGAAGCTTTCTTT. Amino acids: CASSVQGDTEAFF.

The chain combines TRBV6-5 with TRBJ1-6; perhaps TRBD1 as D (5 bases). Germline CDR1 and CDR2: MNHEY and SVGAGI. V lost 4 bases and J lost 6, with 16 bases in between. The CDR3 has 16 amino acids. The CDR3 protein is CASSSRAGSGNSPLHF. The CDR3 DNA is TGTGCCAGCAGTTCGAGGGCAGGGTCCGGTAATTCACCCCTCCACTTT.

J is TRBJ2-7 and V is TRBV12-3 or TRBV12-4; D gene uncertain. CDR3 length: 14 amino acids. V was pared by 1 base and J by 2 bases, with 9 bases between. The CDR3: CASSLVGSTYEQYF. CDR3 in DNA: TGTGCCAGCAGTTTAGTCGGCAGCACCTACGAGCAGTACTTC.